Following are 25 T cell receptor beta chains from one sample sequenced in a study of regulatory T cells in long-lasting Graves disease. Time point indicated: newly diagnosed GD, antithyroid drugs for less than 3 months. Making the TCR library involved RNA that had been extracted from PBMCs. Assembly of TCR beta libraries relied on iRepertoire HTBI primers together with Arm-PCR of CDR3 regions. TCRdb analysed the multiplex PCR reads with MiXCR anew, one entry per CDR3 protein. Of about 430,000 distinct CDR3 sequences detected, 15% appear once; the ten largest clones hold roughly 7.7%. These sequences were also reported in another study, on T cells in Graves' hyperthyroidism and ophthalmopathy.

The sequenced sample was peripheral blood mononuclear cells (PBMCs), obtained at new diagnosis, from a patient treated with antithyroid drugs. The receptor set was obtained from a woman between 40 and 55 years old with Graves disease.

This clonotype was counted ten times or more. The chain couples TRBV6-1 to TRBJ2-7, with D perhaps TRBD2 (6 bases). Trimming pared 8 bases from V and 4 bases from J, leaving 15 bases between. The CDR3 is 13 amino acids. Germline loops: CDR1 MNHNS, CDR2 SASEGT. CDR3 DNA: TGTGCCAGCCTGGAGGGGCTCTGGTACGAGCAGTACTTC. This translates into CASLEGLWYEQYF.

This clonotype was seen many times. CDR3: CASSWDTSDSPLHF. As DNA, the CDR3 is TGTGCCAGCAGCTGGGACACATCGGACTCACCCCTCCACTTT. The chain uses TRBV27 and TRBJ1-6; a weak D match, TRBD1 (6 bases). Between the trimmed V and J ends, which lost 6 bases and 10 bases, there was a span of 16 bases. The CDR3 length is 14 residues. Germline V gene lookup returns CDR1 MNHEY and CDR2 SMNVEV (reference sequence).

The chain links TRBV30 to TRBJ1-2; 7 nucleotides agree with TRBD1. V shed 4 bases and J 2 bases; nucleotides not matched to a gene: 4. Germline V lookup: CDR1 GTSNPN, CDR2 SVGIG (reference sequence). This CDR3 has 13 amino acids. The CDR3, as DNA: TGTGCCTGGACCCTGACAGGGAACTATGGCTACACCTTC. Residues: CAWTLTGNYGYTF.

This clonotype was observed at least ten times. The chain employs TRBV9 and TRBJ2-3; D remains ambiguous. Trimming shortened V by 3 bases and J by 0 bases, and 11 bases separated the two germline ends. Germline CDR1 is SGDLS and CDR2 is YYNGEE. The CDR3 extends over 15 amino acids. The CDR3 sequence is CASSDAVASTDTQYF. For the CDR3, the DNA is TGTGCCAGCAGCGACGCGGTAGCAAGCACAGATACGCAGTATTTT.

Concerning this clonotype itself: One base separates it from a far larger clone, so it is likely a read error. This rearrangement joins TRBV18 to TRBJ2-7; TRBD1 matches 8 bases. In germline, CDR1 is KGHSH, CDR2 LQKENI. This CDR3 is 16 amino acids long. After removal of 3 bases from V and 7 bases from J, the junction contained 14 bases not matched to a gene. CDR3 nucleotides: TGTGCCAGCTCACCCCCGGCGGGGACAGGTCGTGGTGAGCAGTACTTC. Amino acids: CASSPPAGTGRGEQYF. The whole variable domain, remainder taken from reference TRBV18 and TRBJ2-7, is NAGVMQNPRHLVRRRGQEARLRCSPMKGHSHVYWYRQLPEEGLKFMVYLQKENIIDESGMPKERFSAEFPKEGPSILRIQQVVRGDSAAYFCASSPPAGTGRGEQYFGPGTRLTVT.

The chain combines TRBV19 with TRBJ1-6; D may be TRBD1 (6 bases). Germline loops: CDR1 LNHDA, CDR2 SQIVND (reference sequence). The ends were cut back, 9 bases at V and 7 bases at J, with 16 bases in the middle. CDR3 length: 14 amino acids. The CDR3 DNA reads as TGTGCCAGCACCGCTACAGGGTACAATTCACCCCTCCACTTT. Protein: CASTATGYNSPLHF. Combining the CDR3 with reference TRBV19 and TRBJ1-6 gives the whole variable domain DGGITQSPKYLFRKEGQNVTLSCEQNLNHDAMYWYRQDPGQGLRLIYYSQIVNDFQKGDIAEGYSVSREKKESFPLTVTSAQKNPTAFYLCASTATGYNSPLHFGNGTRLTVT.

This clonotype showed up many times. V gene TRBV6-2 or TRBV6-3 combines with J gene TRBJ2-1; 12 bases are shared with TRBD2. Per the germline V gene, CDR1 is MNHEY and CDR2 is SVGEGT. The CDR3 is made up of 15 amino acids. V trimming: 6 bases; J trimming: 6 bases; junction bases outside the gene matches: 6. The CDR3 bases are TGTGCCAGCAGAGCCGGACTAGCGGGATTCAATGAGCAGTTCTTC. This codes for CASRAGLAGFNEQFF.

This clonotype was counted at least ten times. The CDR3 nucleotides are TGTGCCAGCAGTCTTCATGCAGGGGGCCTAGTCACTGAAGCTTTCTTT. It encodes CASSLHAGGLVTEAFF. The chain combines TRBV28 with TRBJ1-1; 8 positions agree with TRBD1. The CDR3 sequence is 16 residues long. The V gene end was trimmed by 5 bases and the J gene end by 4 bases; junction bases not matched to a gene: 12. Germline CDR1 is MDHEN and CDR2 is SYDVKM.

This chain connects TRBV7-9 to TRBJ2-7; TRBD2 matches at 8 bases. This CDR3 has 16 amino acids. After removal of 5 bases from V and 1 base from J, the junction contained 10 bases not matched to a gene. In germline, CDR1 is SEHNR, CDR2 FQNEAQ (reference sequence). In DNA form, the CDR3 reads TGTGCCAGCAGCCCCGGAAATGTAGCGGGATCCTACGAGCAGTACTTC. Its translation: CASSPGNVAGSYEQYF.

This chain joins TRBV7-9 and TRBJ2-1, with D perhaps matching TRBD1 or TRBD2 (5 bases each). The CDR3 covers 15 residues. Germline V gene lookup returns CDR1 SEHNR and CDR2 FQNEAQ (reference sequence). Trimming pared 5 bases from V and 7 bases from J, leaving 18 bases between. CDR3 in amino acids: CASSTRDPKGNEQFF. The CDR3 DNA follows: TGTGCCAGCAGCACCCGGGACCCCAAAGGGAATGAGCAGTTCTTC.

V gene TRBV20-1 combines with J gene TRBJ2-1, with TRBD2 matching over 15 bases. The CDR3 extends over 16 amino acids. Germline V gene sequence: CDR1 DFQATT, CDR2 SNEGSKA (reference sequence). With V trimmed by 6 bases and J by 4 bases, 7 bases remained unmatched. CDR3 protein: CSAVPGLAGGYNEQFF. CDR3 nucleotide sequence: TGCAGTGCGGTACCGGGACTAGCGGGAGGATACAATGAGCAGTTCTTC.

This clonotype has a handful of counts. A junction boundary mismatches the germline segment, possibly from a read error. This rearrangement joins TRBV12-3 or TRBV12-4 to TRBJ1-6; D gene unclear. The CDR3 covers 15 residues. CDR3 DNA: TGTGCCTGCAGCCTCGGATCGGACTATAATTCACCCCTCCACTTT. This translates into CACSLGSDYNSPLHF.

At least ten counts were recorded for this clonotype. The genes are TRBV12-3 or TRBV12-4 and TRBJ1-2; D ambiguous. This CDR3 is 16 amino acids long. The V gene lost 5 bases and the J gene lost 8 bases, with 24 bases spanning the gap. CDR3 DNA sequence: TGTGCCAGCAGTCCCCGGACGTACCTAAAAATGTCGGGCTACACCTTC. Protein product: CASSPRTYLKMSGYTF.

This chain links TRBV7-6 with TRBJ2-1; tentative D call: TRBD1 (6 bases). Germline values: CDR1 SGHVS, CDR2 FNYEAQ. This CDR3 is built from 15 residues. V lost 3 bases, J lost 7 bases, and 16 bases lay in between. CDR3 in DNA: TGTGCCAGCAGCTTGGGGCAGGGGAATTGGAATGAGCAGTTCTTC. Amino acids: CASSLGQGNWNEQFF.

This clonotype is a singleton in its sample. A much larger clone sits a single nucleotide away, making a read error possible. This chain links TRBV12-3 or TRBV12-4 with TRBJ2-3, with 12 positions matching TRBD2. The CDR3 sequence is 16 residues long. Written as DNA, the CDR3 is TGTGCCAGCAGTGGCGCTAGCGGGAGGGGTTCAGATACGCGGTATTTT. Translating it yields CASSGASGRGSDTRYF.

This clonotype was observed a handful of times. This sequence joins TRBV18 and TRBJ2-3; weak D call: TRBD2 (5 bases). Germline values: CDR1 KGHSH, CDR2 LQKENI. This CDR3 region has 16 residues. Deletions cut 3 bases from V and 3 bases from J, with 16 bases between. The chain's CDR3 is CASSPLSQSGTDTQYF. The CDR3 region has the DNA TGTGCCAGCTCACCCTTGAGTCAGTCGGGAACAGATACGCAGTATTTT.

The chain is built from TRBV11-3 and TRBJ1-1, with D possibly being TRBD1 (5 bases). V gave up 0 bases and J gave up 4 bases, with 9 bases separating them. In germline, CDR1 is SGHNT, CDR2 YENEEA. The CDR3 has 14 residues. The CDR3, as DNA: TGTGCCAGCAGCTTAGAAGGGGTGCGCACTGAAGCTTTCTTT. This encodes CASSLEGVRTEAFF.

The rearrangement links TRBV14 to TRBJ2-1; the D gene could be TRBD1 or TRBD2 (5 bases each). The CDR3 totals 18 residues. V was clipped by 4 bases and J by 1 base, with 20 bases between them. Germline-derived CDR1 and CDR2 are SGHDN and FVKESK. CDR3 protein: CASSPVGGVGRSYNEQFF. The CDR3 region has the DNA TGTGCCAGCAGCCCGGTTGGGGGAGTGGGGCGGTCCTACAATGAGCAGTTCTTC.

This clonotype was seen a handful of times. The chain employs TRBV6-1 and TRBJ2-7, with D perhaps matching TRBD2 (7 bases). Germline values: CDR1 MNHNS, CDR2 SASEGT. CDR3 length equals 14 residues. V shed 5 bases and J shed 5 bases, with 16 bases lying between them. Here the CDR3 reads CASSLWGGLDEQYF. The CDR3 coding sequence is TGTGCCAGCAGTCTCTGGGGGGGGCTGGACGAGCAGTACTTC.

The gene calls are TRBV24-1 and TRBJ2-2; perhaps TRBD1 as D (6 bases). CDR3 length equals 15 residues. Between the trimmed V and J ends, which lost 4 bases and 1 base, there was a span of 9 bases. Per germline, CDR1 KGHDR and CDR2 SFDVKD. CDR3 region: CATSDTDRNTGELFF. In nucleotides, the CDR3 is TGTGCCACCAGTGACACGGACAGGAACACCGGGGAGCTGTTTTTT.

Concerning this clonotype: This may come from a read error, since a much larger clone is one base off. The chain is built from TRBV12-3 or TRBV12-4 and TRBJ2-1; D gene unclear. The CDR3 is 13 amino acids. The CDR3 DNA reads as TGTGCCAGCAGTCCCTCGGGTGGCAATGAGCAGCTCTTC. Translated, it gives CASSPSGGNEQLF.

At least ten counts were recorded for this clonotype. The chain's CDR3 is CASSLGTGGASRANVLTF. The CDR3 DNA sequence: TGTGCCAGCAGCTTAGGGACAGGGGGCGCATCTAGGGCCAACGTCCTGACTTTC. The chain combines TRBV7-9 with TRBJ2-6, with 11 bases that match TRBD1. V dropped 1 base and J dropped 5; count of bases not matched to a gene: 7. Germline V gene sequence: CDR1 SEHNR, CDR2 FQNEAQ (reference sequence). The CDR3 is made up of 18 amino acids. Complete variable domain (other parts from reference TRBV7-9 and TRBJ2-6): DTGVSQNPRHKITKRGQNVTFRCDPISEHNRLYWYRQTLGQGPEFLTYFQNEAQLEKSRLLSDRFSAERPKGSFSTLEIQRTEQGDSAMYLCASSLGTGGASRANVLTFGAGSRLTVL.

The sample holds many counts of this clonotype. This chain uses TRBV11-2 with TRBJ2-1, with 9 bases lining up with TRBD1. The germline V gene has CDR1 SGHAT and CDR2 FQNNGV. With V trimmed by 5 bases and J by 3 bases, 5 bases remained unmatched. The CDR3 is 15 amino acids. The CDR3 is CASSETGGSYNEQFF. The CDR3 nucleotides read TGTGCCAGCAGCGAGACAGGGGGAAGCTACAATGAGCAGTTCTTC.

The chain recombines TRBV12-3 or TRBV12-4 with TRBJ2-1; weak D call: TRBD2 (6 bases). V was trimmed by 3 bases and J by 8 bases, leaving 17 bases between them. This CDR3 spans 15 amino acids. The CDR3 region has the DNA TGTGCCAGCAGTTTCGGCGCGGGCGGGGCTGATGAGCAGTTCTTC. As protein: CASSFGAGGADEQFF.

This clonotype appeared a few times. The V and J genes are TRBV6-2 or TRBV6-3 and TRBJ2-1; 9 bases map to TRBD2. The germline gives CDR1 MNHEY, CDR2 SVGEGT. The trim removed 4 bases at V and 8 bases at J, leaving 6 bases unmatched. This CDR3 has 14 amino acids. CDR3 in DNA: TGTGCCAGCAGTTCCCCGGGACTAGCCTATGAGCAGTTCTTC. Translation: CASSSPGLAYEQFF.